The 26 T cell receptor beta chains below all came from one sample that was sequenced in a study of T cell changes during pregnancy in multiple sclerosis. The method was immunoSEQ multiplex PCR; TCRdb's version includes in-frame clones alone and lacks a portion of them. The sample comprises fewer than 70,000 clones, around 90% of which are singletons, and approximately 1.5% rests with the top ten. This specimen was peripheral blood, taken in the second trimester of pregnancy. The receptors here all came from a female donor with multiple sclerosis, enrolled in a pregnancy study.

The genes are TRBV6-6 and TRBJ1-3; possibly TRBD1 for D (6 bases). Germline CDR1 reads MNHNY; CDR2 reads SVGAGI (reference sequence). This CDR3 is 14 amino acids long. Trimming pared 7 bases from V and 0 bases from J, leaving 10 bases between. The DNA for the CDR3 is TGTGCCAGCACCCCAGGGGTCTCTGGAAACACCATATATTTT. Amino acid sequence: CASTPGVSGNTIYF.

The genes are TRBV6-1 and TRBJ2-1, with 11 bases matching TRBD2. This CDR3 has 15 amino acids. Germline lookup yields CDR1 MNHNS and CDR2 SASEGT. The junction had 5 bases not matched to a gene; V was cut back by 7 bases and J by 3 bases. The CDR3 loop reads CASTTGTSGYNEQFF. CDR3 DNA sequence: TGTGCCAGCACCACCGGGACTAGCGGCTACAATGAGCAGTTCTTC.

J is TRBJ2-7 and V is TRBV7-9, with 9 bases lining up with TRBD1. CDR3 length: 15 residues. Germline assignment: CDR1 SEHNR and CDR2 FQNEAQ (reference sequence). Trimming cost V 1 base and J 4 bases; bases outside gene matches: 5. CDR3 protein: CASSLDPGQGYEQYF. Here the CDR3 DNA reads TGTGCCAGCAGCTTAGATCCGGGACAGGGATACGAGCAGTACTTC.

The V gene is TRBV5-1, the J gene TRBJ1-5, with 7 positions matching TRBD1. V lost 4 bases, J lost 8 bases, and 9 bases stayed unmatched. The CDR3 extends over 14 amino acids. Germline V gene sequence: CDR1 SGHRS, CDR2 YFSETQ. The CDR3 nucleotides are TGCGCCAGCAGCCTGACAGGGCGGGAGGAGCCCCAGCATTTT. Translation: CASSLTGREEPQHF.

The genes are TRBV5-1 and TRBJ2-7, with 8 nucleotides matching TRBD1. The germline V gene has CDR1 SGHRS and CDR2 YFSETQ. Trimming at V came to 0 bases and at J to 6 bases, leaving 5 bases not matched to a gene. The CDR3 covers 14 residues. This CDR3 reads CASSLEWTGSEQYF. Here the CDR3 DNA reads TGCGCCAGCAGCTTGGAGTGGACAGGGAGCGAGCAGTACTTC.

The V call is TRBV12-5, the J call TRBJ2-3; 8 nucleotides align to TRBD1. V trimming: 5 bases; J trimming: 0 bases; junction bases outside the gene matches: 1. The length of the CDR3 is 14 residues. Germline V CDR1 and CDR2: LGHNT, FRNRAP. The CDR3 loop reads CASGQGASTDTQYF. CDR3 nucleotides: TGTGCTAGTGGTCAGGGGGCGAGCACAGATACGCAGTATTTT.

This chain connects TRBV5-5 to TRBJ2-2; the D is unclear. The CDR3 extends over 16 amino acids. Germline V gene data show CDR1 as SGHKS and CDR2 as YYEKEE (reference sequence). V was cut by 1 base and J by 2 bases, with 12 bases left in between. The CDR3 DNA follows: TGTGCCAGCAGCTTGTACCCCCTACTCAACACCGGGGAGCTGTTTTTT. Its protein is CASSLYPLLNTGELFF.

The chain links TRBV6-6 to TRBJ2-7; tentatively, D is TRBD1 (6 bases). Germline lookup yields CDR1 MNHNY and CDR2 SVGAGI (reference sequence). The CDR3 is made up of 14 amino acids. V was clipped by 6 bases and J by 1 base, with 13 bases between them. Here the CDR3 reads CASRPRQGSYEQYF. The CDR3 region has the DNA TGTGCCAGCAGACCCCGGCAGGGGTCCTACGAGCAGTACTTC.

The CDR3 reads CASSLTRGDKLFF. In nucleotides, the CDR3 is TGTGCCAGCAGCTTAACTCGGGGGGATAAACTGTTTTTT. V usage is TRBV7-3 and J usage is TRBJ1-4; D is possibly TRBD1 (5 bases). The germline V and J ends were trimmed by 0 bases and 11 bases, with 10 bases remaining between them. The CDR3 has 13 amino acids. From germline, CDR1 is SGHTA and CDR2 FQGTGA.

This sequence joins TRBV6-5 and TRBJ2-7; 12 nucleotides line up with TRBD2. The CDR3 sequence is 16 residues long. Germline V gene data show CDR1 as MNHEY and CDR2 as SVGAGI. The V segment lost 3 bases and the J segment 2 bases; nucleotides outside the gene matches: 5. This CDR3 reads CASSYSTSGGTYEQYF. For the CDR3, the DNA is TGTGCCAGCAGTTATTCGACTAGCGGGGGAACCTACGAGCAGTACTTC.

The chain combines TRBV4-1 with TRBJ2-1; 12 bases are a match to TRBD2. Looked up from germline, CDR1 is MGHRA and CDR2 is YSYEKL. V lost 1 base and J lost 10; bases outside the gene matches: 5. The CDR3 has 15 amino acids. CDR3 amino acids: CASSQVKGTSGEQFF. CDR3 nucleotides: TGCGCCAGCAGCCAAGTAAAAGGGACTAGCGGGGAGCAGTTCTTC.

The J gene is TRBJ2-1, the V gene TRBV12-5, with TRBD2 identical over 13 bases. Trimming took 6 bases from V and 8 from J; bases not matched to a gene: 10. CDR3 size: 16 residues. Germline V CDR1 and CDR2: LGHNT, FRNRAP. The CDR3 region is CASGAMGLAGSDEQFF. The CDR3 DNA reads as TGTGCTAGTGGGGCAATGGGACTAGCGGGAAGCGATGAGCAGTTCTTC.

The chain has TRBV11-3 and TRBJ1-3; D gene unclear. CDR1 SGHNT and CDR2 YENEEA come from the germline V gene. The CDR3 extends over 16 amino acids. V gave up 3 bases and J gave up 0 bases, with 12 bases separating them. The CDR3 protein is CASSFRGRSSGNTIYF. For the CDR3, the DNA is TGTGCCAGCAGCTTCCGCGGCCGTAGCTCTGGAAACACCATATATTTT.

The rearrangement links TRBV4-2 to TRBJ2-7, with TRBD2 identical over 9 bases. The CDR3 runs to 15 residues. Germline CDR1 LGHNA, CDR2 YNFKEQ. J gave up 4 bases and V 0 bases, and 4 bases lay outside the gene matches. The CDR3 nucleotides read TGTGCCAGCAGCCAAGACGAAGCGGGAGGATACGAGCAGTACTTC. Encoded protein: CASSQDEAGGYEQYF.

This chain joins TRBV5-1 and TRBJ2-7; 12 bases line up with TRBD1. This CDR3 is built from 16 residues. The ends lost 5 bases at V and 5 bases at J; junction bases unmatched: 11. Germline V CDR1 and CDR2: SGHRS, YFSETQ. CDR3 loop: CASRRPGTGGIDEQYF. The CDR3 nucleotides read TGCGCCAGCAGGCGCCCCGGGACAGGGGGCATCGACGAGCAGTACTTC.

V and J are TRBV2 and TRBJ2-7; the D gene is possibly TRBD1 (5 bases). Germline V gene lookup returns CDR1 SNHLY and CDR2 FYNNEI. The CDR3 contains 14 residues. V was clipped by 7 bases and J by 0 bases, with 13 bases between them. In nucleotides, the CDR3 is TGTGCCAGCATATCGCAGGGCCCCTCCTACGAGCAGTACTTC. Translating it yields CASISQGPSYEQYF.

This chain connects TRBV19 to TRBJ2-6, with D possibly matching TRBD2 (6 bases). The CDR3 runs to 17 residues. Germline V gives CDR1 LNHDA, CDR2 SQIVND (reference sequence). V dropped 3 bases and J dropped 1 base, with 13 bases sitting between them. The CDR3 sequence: CASSIAGLNSGANVLTF. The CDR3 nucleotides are TGTGCCAGTAGTATTGCGGGACTTAATTCTGGGGCCAACGTCCTGACTTTC.

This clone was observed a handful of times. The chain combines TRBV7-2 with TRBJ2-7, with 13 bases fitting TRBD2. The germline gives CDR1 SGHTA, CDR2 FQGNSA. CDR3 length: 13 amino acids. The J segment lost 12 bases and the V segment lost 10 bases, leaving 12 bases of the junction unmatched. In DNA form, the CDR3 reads TGTGCCACTTCCTTCGGACTAGCGGGAGAACCGTACTTC. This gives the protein CATSFGLAGEPYF.

The DNA for the CDR3 is TGCAGCGTTCTATGGAGCCACTTTGGGGGCTACACCTTC. Translation gives CSVLWSHFGGYTF. This sequence joins TRBV29-1 and TRBJ1-2; no definite D call. This CDR3 is 13 amino acids long. The V gene lost 5 bases and the J gene lost 8 bases, with 18 bases spanning the gap. Germline assignment: CDR1 SQVTM and CDR2 ANQGSEA.

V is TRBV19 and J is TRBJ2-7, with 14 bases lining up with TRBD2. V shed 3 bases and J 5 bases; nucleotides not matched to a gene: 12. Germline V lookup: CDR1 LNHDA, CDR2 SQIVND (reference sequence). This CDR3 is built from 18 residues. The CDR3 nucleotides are TGTGCCAGTAGTATCCGTTCCGGGACTAGCGGGAGTCGCAACGAGCAGTACTTC. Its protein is CASSIRSGTSGSRNEQYF. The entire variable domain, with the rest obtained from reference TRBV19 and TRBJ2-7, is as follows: DGGITQSPKYLFRKEGQNVTLSCEQNLNHDAMYWYRQDPGQGLRLIYYSQIVNDFQKGDIAEGYSVSREKKESFPLTVTSAQKNPTAFYLCASSIRSGTSGSRNEQYFGPGTRLTVT.

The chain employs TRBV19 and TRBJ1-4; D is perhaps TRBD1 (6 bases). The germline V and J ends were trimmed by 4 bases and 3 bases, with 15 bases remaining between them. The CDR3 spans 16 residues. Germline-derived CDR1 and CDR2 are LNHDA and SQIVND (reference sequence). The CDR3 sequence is CASSTSQDRPNEKLFF. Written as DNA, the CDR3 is TGTGCCAGTAGTACCTCCCAGGACAGACCTAATGAAAAACTGTTTTTT. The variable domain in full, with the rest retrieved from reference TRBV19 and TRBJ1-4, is DGGITQSPKYLFRKEGQNVTLSCEQNLNHDAMYWYRQDPGQGLRLIYYSQIVNDFQKGDIAEGYSVSREKKESFPLTVTSAQKNPTAFYLCASSTSQDRPNEKLFFGSGTQLSVL.

The CDR3 here is CASSPRTGPSLEGYTF. Here the CDR3 DNA reads TGTGCCAGCAGCCCCCGGACAGGGCCATCGCTAGAAGGCTACACCTTC. The V call is TRBV7-9, the J call TRBJ1-2, with TRBD1 identical over 8 bases. Germline CDR1 SEHNR, CDR2 FQNEAQ (reference sequence). V was pared by 5 bases and J by 8 bases, with 16 bases of the junction left unmatched. This CDR3 is 16 amino acids long.

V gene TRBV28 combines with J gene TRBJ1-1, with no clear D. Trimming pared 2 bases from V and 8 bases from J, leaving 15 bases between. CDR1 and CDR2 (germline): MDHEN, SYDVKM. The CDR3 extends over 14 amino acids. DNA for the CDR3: TGTGCCAGCAGTTTAATTGGCATACGTAAGGAAGCTTTCTTT. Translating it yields CASSLIGIRKEAFF.

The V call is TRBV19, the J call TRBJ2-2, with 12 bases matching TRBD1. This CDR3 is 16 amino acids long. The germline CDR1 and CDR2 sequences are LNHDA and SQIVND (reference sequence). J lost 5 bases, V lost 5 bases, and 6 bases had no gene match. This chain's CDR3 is CASSGRDRGLTGELFF. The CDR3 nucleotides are TGTGCCAGTAGTGGCCGGGACAGGGGGCTTACCGGGGAGCTGTTTTTT.

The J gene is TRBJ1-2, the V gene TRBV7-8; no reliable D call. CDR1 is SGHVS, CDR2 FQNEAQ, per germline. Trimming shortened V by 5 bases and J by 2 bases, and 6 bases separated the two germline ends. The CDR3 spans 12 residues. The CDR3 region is CASSRENYGYTF. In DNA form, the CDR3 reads TGTGCCAGCAGCCGAGAGAACTATGGCTACACCTTC.

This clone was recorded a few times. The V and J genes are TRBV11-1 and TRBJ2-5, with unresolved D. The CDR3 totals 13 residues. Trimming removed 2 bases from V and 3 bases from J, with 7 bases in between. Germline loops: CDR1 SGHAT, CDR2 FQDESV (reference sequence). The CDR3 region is CASSLSREETQYF. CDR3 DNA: TGTGCCAGCAGCTTATCCCGGGAAGAGACCCAGTACTTC.